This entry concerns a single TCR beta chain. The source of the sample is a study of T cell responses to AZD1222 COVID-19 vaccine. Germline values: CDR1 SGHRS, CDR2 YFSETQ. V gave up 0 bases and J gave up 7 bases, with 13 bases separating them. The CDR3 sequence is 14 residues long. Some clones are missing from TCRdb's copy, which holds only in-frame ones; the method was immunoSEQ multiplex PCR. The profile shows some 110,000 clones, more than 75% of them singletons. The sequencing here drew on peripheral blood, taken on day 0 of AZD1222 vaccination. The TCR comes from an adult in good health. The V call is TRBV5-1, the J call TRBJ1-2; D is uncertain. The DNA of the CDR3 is TGCGCCAGCAGCTTGGCAGACCCGGCTACTGGCTACACCTTC. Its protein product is CASSLADPATGYTF.